This T cell receptor beta chain was captured in a study of Graves' ophthalmopathy and Graves' hyperthyroidism. Whole-study findings and limits: Blood was where most expanded thyroid clonotypes above 0.001 frequency also turned up.

About this clonotype itself: Its matching antigen is unknown.

Transcripts of RNA were the source for amplifying TCR beta CDR3 regions. Investigators did first-round RT-PCR with HTBI primers, then second-round multiplex PCR. TCRdb fed the multiplex PCR reads into MiXCR, producing one record per CDR3 protein. The sample consists of hundreds of thousands of distinct CDR3 sequences, 20% to 25% of them appearing once. Germline values: CDR1 MNHEY, CDR2 SMNVEV (reference sequence). There are 13 residues in the CDR3. The ends were cut back, 5 bases at V and 10 bases at J, with 17 bases in the middle. The source material was peripheral blood. This receptor was identified in a woman aged 18 to 35 with stable Graves' hyperthyroidism. Some clones in this sample may be carry-over from other donors' samples. The chain recombines TRBV27 with TRBJ1-1; maybe TRBD1 (6 bases). CDR3 in amino acids: CASSPSGGQPAFF. The CDR3 nucleotides are TGTGCCAGCAGTCCAAGTGGGGGGCAGCCAGCTTTCTTT.